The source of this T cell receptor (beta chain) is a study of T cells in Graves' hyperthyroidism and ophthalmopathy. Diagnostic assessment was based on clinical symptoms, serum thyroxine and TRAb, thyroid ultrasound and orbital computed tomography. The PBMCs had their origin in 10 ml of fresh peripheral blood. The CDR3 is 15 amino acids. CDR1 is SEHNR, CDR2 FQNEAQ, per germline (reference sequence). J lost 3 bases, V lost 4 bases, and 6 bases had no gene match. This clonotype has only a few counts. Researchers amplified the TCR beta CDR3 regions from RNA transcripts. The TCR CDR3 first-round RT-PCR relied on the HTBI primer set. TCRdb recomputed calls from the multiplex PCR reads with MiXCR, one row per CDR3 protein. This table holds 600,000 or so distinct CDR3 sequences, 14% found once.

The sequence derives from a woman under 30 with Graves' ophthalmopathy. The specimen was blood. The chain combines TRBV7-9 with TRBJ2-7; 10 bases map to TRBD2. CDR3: CASSSQREGGYEQYF. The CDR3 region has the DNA TGTGCCAGCAGCTCACAGCGGGAGGGGGGCTACGAGCAGTACTTC.